This note documents a single TCR beta chain sequence. Its antigen is unknown. No base-level quality is on record; no much larger clone is a single base apart. Donors were healthy HIV-negative adults with no recently reported acute infections or vaccinations. Every donor was a Caucasian adult living in Nashville, Tennessee, USA. CD4+ T cells were enriched through magnetic negative selection, after which naive cells were positively selected on CD45RA and the remaining negative fraction served as the memory subset. After blood collection by leukapheresis, PBMCs were isolated using Ficoll-Histopaque density gradient centrifugation and then cryopreserved in the vapor phase of liquid nitrogen. Analytical flow cytometry was used to check the purity and quantity of every magnetically sorted T cell population. From each sorted fraction, genomic DNA was isolated and quantified by UV absorbance on a Nanodrop 2000c.

The data were obtained in a study of shared clonotypes between healthy human individuals (dated by TCRdb to between 2020 and 2021). A note on the overall study: A couple of women and a few men aged 18 to 49 years were included in the cohort. Blood TCR repertoires of roughly five healthy adults were deeply sequenced to estimate repertoire size and the extent of clonotype sharing between individuals. Between about 0.8 and 9 billion PBMCs per donor were obtained by leukapheresis. For each donor, CD4 naive and CD4 memory were each run on three plates, CD8 naive on two plates, and CD8 memory on one plate. Different laboratories and diverse techniques were used to prepare libraries and sequence TCR repertoires, to increase sequencing depth and limit assay-specific biases. The investigation overall reported the following: Naive subsets generally had larger estimated clonotype richness than memory subsets did. About 4.5% of naive CD4, around 4% of naive CD8, about 2.4% of memory CD4, and over 0.35% of memory CD8 clonotypes were shared across several donors. Because the study included a small number of donors, the genetic and exposure-history diversity represented was limited. Even with the large sequencing depth, rarefaction of the sorted-subset datasets indicated that sequencing was incomplete. Pairwise subsampling led to the expectation that sequencing depth would affect the degree of clonotype sharing among donors. Sampling was limited to blood, and TCR repertoires in tissue likely differ from TCR repertoires in blood. Clonotypes shared by all four sorted-subset donors showed higher generation probabilities than non-shared clonotypes.

TCR CDR3 regions were amplified from genomic DNA by multiplex PCR using the deep immunoSEQ assay. Extracted genomic DNA from each cell subset was distributed evenly across all wells of several immunoSEQ 96-well plates, and each plate was treated as a replicate. For sorted subsets, around 200 ng genomic DNA, equal to tens of thousands of T cell genomes, was loaded into each replicate PCR. Purified libraries were measured with a Qubit 3.0 fluorometer, size-checked on a Bioanalyzer 2100, and measured again with the KAPA Library Quantification kit. Every immunoSEQ 96-well plate was sequenced on a separate single-read 150-cycle Illumina NextSeq 550 flow cell. The authors' pipeline ran thus. Because the immunoSEQ output included only junctional sequences and no quality scores, the filtering could not be the same as the filtering used for full-length reads. To assign V/J genes and CDR3, sequences were annotated against IMGT germline references using PyIR, a Python wrapper for IgBLAST v1.9. Reads with weak V/J assignments (E-value above 1e-6), missing CDR3, stop codons, out-of-frame junctions, or ambiguous translated residues were removed. V3J clonotypes were defined by identical inferred V gene, J gene, and CDR3 amino acid sequence. Percentage overlap between repertoires was computed as shared unique clonotypes divided by the size of the smaller repertoire. RTK rarefaction, the Chao1 estimator, and Recon v2.1 estimates of unobserved clonotypes were used to assess repertoire richness. For all TCRbeta clonotypes obtained by the gDNA method from a handful of donors, generation probabilities were computed with OLGA. Imported from immuneACCESS, the table was reduced by TCRdb to in-frame sequences with V and J called. These copies leave out some clones; in studies compared against another copy, an unresolved V gene accounts for under half, and the cause of the remainder is not known. Clone size and the V and J calls come from that table; the DNA yielded D and trimming. The table for this sample lists about 1,500,000 clones; over 95% of them were counted only once. More than 0.9% of the sample is held by the ten biggest clonotypes.

The TCR comes from a man under 40 in good health. The specimen sequenced was naive CD4+ T cells sorted from blood. The intended sense of this specimen's cell subset or site label: CD45RA+ positively selected.

The sequenced DNA is TGTGCCACCAGCAGAGATAGCCAGGGGCGGAACTATGGCTACACCTTC. The encoded protein is CATSRDSQGRNYGYTF. Recombination joined TRBV15 with TRBJ1-2, with TRBD1 perhaps the D gene, on 6 matching bases. There are 16 amino acids in the CDR3, from cysteine to phenylalanine inclusive. This entry keeps only the CDR3 DNA: 48 bases, framed from base 1. As encoded in the germline V gene (reference sequence), CDR1 is LNHNV while CDR2 is YYDKDF. V and J lose 0 bases and 2 bases, and a span of 13 bases separates them.